The rows below give T cell receptor beta chains drawn from one sample of a study of T cells in localized non-small cell lung cancer. Assay used: immunoSEQ multiplex PCR; TCRdb lists only in-frame clones, some missing. The profile shows approximately 2,700 clones, 20% to 30% of them singletons. The sample in question was normal lung tissue next to the tumor, obtained before any cancer treatment. The receptors derive from a man aged 35 to 70 with stage II lung adenocarcinoma. The CDR3 runs from the conserved cysteine through the conserved F or W. Fields, in order: J gene, V gene, clone size, D gene, CDR3 DNA, CDR3 protein. A D gene is named only where the DNA matches it firmly. Where a row states a size, it is once, few, many or the class of an expanded clone; other rows omit it.

J gene: TRBJ1-3; V gene: TRBV5-1; clone size: few; D gene: -; CDR3 DNA: TGCGCCAGCAGCGGGTTAGCGGCCGGATCTGGAAACACCATATATTTT; CDR3 protein: CASSGLAAGSGNTIYF
J gene: TRBJ2-5; V gene: TRBV28; clone size: -; D gene: TRBD2; CDR3 DNA: TGTGCCAGCGGCTTAGCGGGGGGAGAGACCCAGTACTTC; CDR3 protein: CASGLAGGETQYF
J gene: TRBJ2-2; V gene: TRBV30; clone size: once; D gene: -; CDR3 DNA: TGTGCCTGGACCGCCGGGACTTTATGGGGGGAGCTGTTTTTT; CDR3 protein: CAWTAGTLWGELFF
J gene: TRBJ1-1; V gene: TRBV19; clone size: -; D gene: -; CDR3 DNA: TGTGCCAGTAGTCAAGGTTGGAACACTGAAGCTTTCTTT; CDR3 protein: CASSQGWNTEAFF
J gene: TRBJ2-2; V gene: TRBV12-1; clone size: -; D gene: -; CDR3 DNA: TGTGCCAGCAGCCCTTGGCGAATGTGTACCGGGGAGCTGTTTTTT; CDR3 protein: CASSPWRMCTGELFF
J gene: TRBJ2-1; V gene: TRBV19; clone size: once; D gene: TRBD2; CDR3 DNA: TGTGCCAGTAGGGCGGGGGGGCCGAACAATGAGCAGTTCTTC; CDR3 protein: CASRAGGPNNEQFF
J gene: TRBJ1-6; V gene: TRBV28; clone size: few; D gene: TRBD1; CDR3 DNA: TGTGCCAGCAGTCCCTCGACAGGGACTAATTCACCCCTCCACTTT; CDR3 protein: CASSPSTGTNSPLHF
J gene: TRBJ2-1; V gene: TRBV11-3; clone size: medium-sized; D gene: TRBD2; CDR3 DNA: TGTGCCAGCAGCGTCGCCAGCGGGGGGGCCGATAAGCAGTTCTTC; CDR3 protein: CASSVASGGADKQFF
J gene: TRBJ2-3; V gene: TRBV10-2; clone size: few; D gene: TRBD2; CDR3 DNA: TGCGCCAGCACTCAAGCCCTGGGGGGGGCAGATACGCAGTATTTT; CDR3 protein: CASTQALGGADTQYF
J gene: TRBJ1-1; V gene: TRBV4-1; clone size: few; D gene: -; CDR3 DNA: TGCGCCAGTAGTAGGGTCTTCGGGTCGGACACTGAAGCTTTCTTT; CDR3 protein: CASSRVFGSDTEAFF
J gene: TRBJ1-6; V gene: TRBV7-7; clone size: -; D gene: TRBD1; CDR3 DNA: TGTGCCAGCAGCTTGGGACAGGGAGGGTCACCCCTCCACTTT; CDR3 protein: CASSLGQGGSPLHF
J gene: TRBJ2-5; V gene: TRBV19; clone size: -; D gene: TRBD1; CDR3 DNA: TGTGCCAGTAGCGACAGGGCTGCCTCCGGAGCACAAGAGACCCAGTACTTC; CDR3 protein: CASSDRAASGAQETQYF
J gene: TRBJ1-2; V gene: TRBV6-8; clone size: -; D gene: TRBD1; CDR3 DNA: TGTGCCAGCAGTACGGGGGACAGGGGTTTGGGAGTGGTTGGCTACACCTTC; CDR3 protein: CASSTGDRGLGVVGYTF
J gene: TRBJ1-3; V gene: TRBV9; clone size: medium-sized; D gene: -; CDR3 DNA: TGTGCCAGCAGCGTAATGGGGGGTCGGTTAGACACCATATATTTT; CDR3 protein: CASSVMGGRLDTIYF
J gene: TRBJ1-4; V gene: TRBV18; clone size: -; D gene: -; CDR3 DNA: TGTGCCAGCTCACCCCTACCTGCAACTAATGAAAAACTGTTTTTT; CDR3 protein: CASSPLPATNEKLFF
J gene: TRBJ2-7; V gene: TRBV5-1; clone size: -; D gene: TRBD1; CDR3 DNA: TGCGCCAGCAGCCTTATTCCAGGGGGCAGCTACGAGCAGTACTTC; CDR3 protein: CASSLIPGGSYEQYF
J gene: TRBJ1-5; V gene: TRBV19; clone size: -; D gene: -; CDR3 DNA: TGTGCCAGTAGAACAGGGTCTCAGCCCCAGCATTTT; CDR3 protein: CASRTGSQPQHF
J gene: TRBJ2-1; V gene: TRBV9; clone size: few; D gene: -; CDR3 DNA: TGTGCCAGCAGCGTTACGGACAGCTACAATGAGCAGTTCTTC; CDR3 protein: CASSVTDSYNEQFF
J gene: TRBJ2-1; V gene: TRBV27; clone size: -; D gene: -; CDR3 DNA: TGTGCCAGCAGCCCCGGGACCGGCTACAATGAGCAGTTCTTC; CDR3 protein: CASSPGTGYNEQFF
J gene: TRBJ2-1; V gene: TRBV29-1; clone size: -; D gene: TRBD2; CDR3 DNA: TGCAGCGTTGAGCCGGGGGGGTACAATGAGCAGTTCTTC; CDR3 protein: CSVEPGGYNEQFF
J gene: TRBJ1-4; V gene: TRBV19; clone size: few; D gene: -; CDR3 DNA: TGTGCCAGTACCCCAGCGGGGCGGTTAAATGAAAAACTGTTTTTT; CDR3 protein: CASTPAGRLNEKLFF
J gene: TRBJ2-1; V gene: TRBV6-8; clone size: -; D gene: TRBD2; CDR3 DNA: TGTGCCATAAGCGGGGGGTCCTACAATGAGCAGTTCTTC; CDR3 protein: CAISGGSYNEQFF
J gene: TRBJ1-3; V gene: TRBV18; clone size: few; D gene: TRBD1; CDR3 DNA: TGTGCCAGCTCGTTGGACAGGACGGGAAACACCATATATTTT; CDR3 protein: CASSLDRTGNTIYF
J gene: TRBJ1-1; V gene: TRBV6-8; clone size: few; D gene: -; CDR3 DNA: TGTGCCAGCAGTTACTCAGGCCTATCTGAAGCTTTCTTT; CDR3 protein: CASSYSGLSEAFF
J gene: TRBJ2-5; V gene: TRBV29-1; clone size: -; D gene: TRBD2; CDR3 DNA: TGCAGCGTTGAGGGAGAGCGGGGAGTCCAAGAGACCCAGTACTTC; CDR3 protein: CSVEGERGVQETQYF
J gene: TRBJ2-3; V gene: TRBV28; clone size: -; D gene: -; CDR3 DNA: TGTGCCAGCACCGTAGGGGTGCAGTACACAGATACGCAGTATTTT; CDR3 protein: CASTVGVQYTDTQYF
J gene: TRBJ1-1; V gene: TRBV5-1; clone size: -; D gene: -; CDR3 DNA: TGCGCCAGCAGCTTAAATGGTGGGGGAGACACTGAAGCTTTCTTT; CDR3 protein: CASSLNGGGDTEAFF
J gene: TRBJ2-3; V gene: TRBV6-8; clone size: medium-sized; D gene: -; CDR3 DNA: TGTGCCAGCAGTCCCGAACAGAGCACAGATACGCAGTATTTT; CDR3 protein: CASSPEQSTDTQYF